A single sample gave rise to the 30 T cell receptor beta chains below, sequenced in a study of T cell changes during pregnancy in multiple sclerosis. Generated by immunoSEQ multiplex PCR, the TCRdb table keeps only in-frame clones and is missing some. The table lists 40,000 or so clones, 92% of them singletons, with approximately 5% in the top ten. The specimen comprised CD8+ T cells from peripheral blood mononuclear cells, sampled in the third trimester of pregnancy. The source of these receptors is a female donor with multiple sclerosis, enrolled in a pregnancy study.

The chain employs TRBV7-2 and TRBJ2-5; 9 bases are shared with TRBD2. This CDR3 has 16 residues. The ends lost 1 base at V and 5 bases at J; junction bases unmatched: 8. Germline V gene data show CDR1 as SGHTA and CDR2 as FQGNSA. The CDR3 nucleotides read TGTGCCAGCAGCTTAGGCTACGCGGGAGGGGGGGAGACCCAGTACTTC. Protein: CASSLGYAGGGETQYF.

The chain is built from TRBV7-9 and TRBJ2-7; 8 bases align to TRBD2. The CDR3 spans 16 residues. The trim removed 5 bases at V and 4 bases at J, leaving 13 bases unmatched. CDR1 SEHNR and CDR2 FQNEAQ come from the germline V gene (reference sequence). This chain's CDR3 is CASSPAGGSGRYEQYF. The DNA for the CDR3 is TGTGCCAGCAGCCCCGCCGGAGGAAGCGGGAGATACGAGCAGTACTTC.

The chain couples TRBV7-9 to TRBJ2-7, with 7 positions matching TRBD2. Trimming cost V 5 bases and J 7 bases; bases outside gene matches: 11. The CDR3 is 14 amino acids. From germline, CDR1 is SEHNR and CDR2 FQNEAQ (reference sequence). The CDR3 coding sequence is TGTGCCAGCAGCGAACTAAGCGGGGAGAGGGAGCAGTACTTC. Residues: CASSELSGEREQYF.

The CDR3 DNA sequence: TGTGCCAGCAGCGTGAAGACAAGTAATCAGCCCCAGCATTTT. Protein: CASSVKTSNQPQHF. The chain carries TRBV5-5 and TRBJ1-5, with D unclear. The CDR3 is 14 amino acids. Germline-derived CDR1 and CDR2 are SGHKS and YYEKEE (reference sequence). The V gene lost 4 bases and the J gene lost 4 bases, with 12 bases spanning the gap.

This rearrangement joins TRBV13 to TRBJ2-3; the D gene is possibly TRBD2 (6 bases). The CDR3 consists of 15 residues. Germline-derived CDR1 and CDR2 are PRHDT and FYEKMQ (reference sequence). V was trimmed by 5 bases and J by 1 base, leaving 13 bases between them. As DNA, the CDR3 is TGTGCCAGCAGCCCAAGGTCGGGGGGCACAGATACGCAGTATTTT. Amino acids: CASSPRSGGTDTQYF.

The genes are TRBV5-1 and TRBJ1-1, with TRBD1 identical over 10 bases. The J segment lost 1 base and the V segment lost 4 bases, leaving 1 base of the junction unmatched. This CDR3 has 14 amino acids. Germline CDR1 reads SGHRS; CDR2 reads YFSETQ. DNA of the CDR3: TGCGCCAGCAGCGGGGACAGGGGGAACACTGAAGCTTTCTTT. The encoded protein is CASSGDRGNTEAFF. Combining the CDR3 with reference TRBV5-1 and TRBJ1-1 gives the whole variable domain KAGVTQTPRYLIKTRGQQVTLSCSPISGHRSVSWYQQTPGQGLQFLFEYFSETQRNKGNFPGRFSGRQFSNSRSEMNVSTLELGDSALYLCASSGDRGNTEAFFGQGTRLTVV.

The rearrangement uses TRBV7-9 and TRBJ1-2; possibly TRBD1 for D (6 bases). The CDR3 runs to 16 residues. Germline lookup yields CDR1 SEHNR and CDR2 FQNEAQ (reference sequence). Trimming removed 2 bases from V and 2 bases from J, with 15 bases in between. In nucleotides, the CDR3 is TGTGCCAGCAGCTTAAGTCACCGAGGACAGAACTATGGCTACACCTTC. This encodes CASSLSHRGQNYGYTF.

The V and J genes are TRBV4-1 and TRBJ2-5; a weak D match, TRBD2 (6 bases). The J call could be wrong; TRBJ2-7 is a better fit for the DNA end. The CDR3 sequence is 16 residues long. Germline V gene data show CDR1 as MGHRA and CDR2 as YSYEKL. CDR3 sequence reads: CASSQVGAGPTYEQYF. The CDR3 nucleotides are TGCGCCAGCAGCCAAGTTGGGGCGGGACCGACCTACGAGCAGTACTTC.

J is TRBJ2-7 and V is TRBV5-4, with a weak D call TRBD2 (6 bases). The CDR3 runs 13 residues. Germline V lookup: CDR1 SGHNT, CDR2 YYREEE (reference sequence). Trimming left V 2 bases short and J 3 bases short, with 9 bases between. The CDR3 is CASSFGGNYEQYF. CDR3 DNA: TGTGCCAGCAGCTTCGGGGGAAACTACGAGCAGTACTTC.

The CDR3, as DNA: TGTGCCAGCAGTTTCCTTCAGGCGGGAGTGGGCGAGCAGTACTTC. Residues: CASSFLQAGVGEQYF. V gene TRBV27 combines with J gene TRBJ2-7; TRBD2 matches at 7 bases. V lost 3 bases, J lost 6 bases, and 11 bases stayed unmatched. The CDR3 totals 15 residues. Germline values: CDR1 MNHEY, CDR2 SMNVEV (reference sequence).

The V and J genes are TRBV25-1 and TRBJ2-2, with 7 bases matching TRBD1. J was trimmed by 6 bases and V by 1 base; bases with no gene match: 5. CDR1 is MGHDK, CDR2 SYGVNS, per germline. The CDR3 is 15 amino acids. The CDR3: CASSEFNRGPGELFF. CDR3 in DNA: TGTGCCAGCAGTGAATTCAACAGGGGTCCCGGGGAGCTGTTTTTT.

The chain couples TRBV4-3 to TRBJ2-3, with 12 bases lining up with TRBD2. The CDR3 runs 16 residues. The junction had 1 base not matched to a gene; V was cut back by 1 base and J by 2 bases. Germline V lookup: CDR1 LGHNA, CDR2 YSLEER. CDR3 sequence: CASSQGTSGTTDTQYF. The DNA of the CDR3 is TGCGCCAGCAGCCAAGGGACTAGCGGGACCACAGATACGCAGTATTTT.

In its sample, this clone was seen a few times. This CDR3 reads CASSQVLGGDGYTF. Written as DNA, the CDR3 is TGTGCCAGCAGCCAAGTTCTTGGGGGCGACGGCTACACCTTC. The J gene is TRBJ1-2, the V gene TRBV4-2; TRBD1 is a possible D gene (6 bases). The CDR3 is made up of 14 amino acids. The V end lost 1 base, the J end lost 8 bases, and 14 bases lay between the germline ends. Germline values: CDR1 LGHNA, CDR2 YNFKEQ.

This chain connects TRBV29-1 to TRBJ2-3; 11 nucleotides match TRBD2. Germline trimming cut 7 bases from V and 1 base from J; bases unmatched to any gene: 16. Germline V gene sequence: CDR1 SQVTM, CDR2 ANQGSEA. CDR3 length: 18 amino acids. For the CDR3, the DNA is TGCAGCGGGGTCGGGCTAGCGGGAGGTCATATCGGCACAGATACGCAGTATTTT. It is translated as CSGVGLAGGHIGTDTQYF.

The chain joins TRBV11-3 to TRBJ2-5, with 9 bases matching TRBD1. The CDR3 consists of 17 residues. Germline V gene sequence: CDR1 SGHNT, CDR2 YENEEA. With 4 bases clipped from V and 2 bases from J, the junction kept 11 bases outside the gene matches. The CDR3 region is CASSSEGTGGPQETQYF. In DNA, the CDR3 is TGTGCCAGCAGCTCCGAGGGAACAGGGGGCCCACAAGAGACCCAGTACTTC.

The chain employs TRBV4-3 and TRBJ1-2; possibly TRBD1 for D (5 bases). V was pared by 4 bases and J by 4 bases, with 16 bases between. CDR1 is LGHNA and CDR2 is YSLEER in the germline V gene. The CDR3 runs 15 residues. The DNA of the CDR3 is TGCGCCAGCAGCCCCTCGGCCGGGGGTGGCTATGGCTACACCTTC. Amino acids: CASSPSAGGGYGYTF.

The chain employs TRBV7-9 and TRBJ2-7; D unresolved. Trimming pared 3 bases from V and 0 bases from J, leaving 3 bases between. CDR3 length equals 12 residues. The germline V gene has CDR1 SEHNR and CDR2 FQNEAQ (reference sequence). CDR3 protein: CASSFSSYEQYF. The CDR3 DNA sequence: TGTGCCAGCAGCTTCTCCTCCTACGAGCAGTACTTC.

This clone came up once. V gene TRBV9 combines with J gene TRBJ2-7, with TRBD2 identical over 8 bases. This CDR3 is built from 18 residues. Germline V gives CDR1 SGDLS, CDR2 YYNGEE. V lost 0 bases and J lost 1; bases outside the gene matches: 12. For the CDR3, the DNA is TGTGCCAGCAGCGTAGGTTTCGGACTAGCTGAAGAATCCTACGAGCAGTACTTC. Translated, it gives CASSVGFGLAEESYEQYF.

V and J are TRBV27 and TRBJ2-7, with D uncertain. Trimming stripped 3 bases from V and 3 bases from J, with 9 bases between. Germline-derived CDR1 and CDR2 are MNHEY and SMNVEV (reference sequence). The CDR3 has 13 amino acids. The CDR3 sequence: CASSFGQFYEQYF. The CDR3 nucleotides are TGTGCCAGCAGTTTTGGTCAGTTCTACGAGCAGTACTTC.

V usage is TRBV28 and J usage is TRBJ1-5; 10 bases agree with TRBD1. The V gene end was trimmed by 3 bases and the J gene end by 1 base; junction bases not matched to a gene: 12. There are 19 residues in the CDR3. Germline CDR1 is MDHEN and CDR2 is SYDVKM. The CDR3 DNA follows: TGTGCCAGCAGTTTTCTCGACAGGGGGCGTTTGTTCAGCAATCAGCCCCAGCATTTT. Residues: CASSFLDRGRLFSNQPQHF.

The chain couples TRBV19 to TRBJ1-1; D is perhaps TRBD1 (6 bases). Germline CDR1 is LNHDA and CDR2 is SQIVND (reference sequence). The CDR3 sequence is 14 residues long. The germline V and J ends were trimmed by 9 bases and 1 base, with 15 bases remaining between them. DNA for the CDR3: TGTGCCAGCAAGGTGGGGGGGGCGAACACTGAAGCTTTCTTT. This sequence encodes CASKVGGANTEAFF.

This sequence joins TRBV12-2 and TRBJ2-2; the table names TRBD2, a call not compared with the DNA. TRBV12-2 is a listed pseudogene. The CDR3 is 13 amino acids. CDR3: CASRLGETGELFF. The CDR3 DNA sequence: TGTGCAAGTCGCTTAGGGGAGACCGGGGAGCTGTTTTTT.

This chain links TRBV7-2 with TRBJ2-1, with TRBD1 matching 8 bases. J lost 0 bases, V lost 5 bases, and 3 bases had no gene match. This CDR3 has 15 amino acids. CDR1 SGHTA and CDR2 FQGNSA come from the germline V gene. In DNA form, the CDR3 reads TGTGCCAGCAGCCCGGACAGGGCCTCCTACAATGAGCAGTTCTTC. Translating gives CASSPDRASYNEQFF.

This chain's CDR3 is CASSVEWVTGGPTDTQYF. CDR3 coding DNA: TGTGCCAGCAGCGTAGAGTGGGTAACGGGAGGCCCCACAGATACGCAGTATTTT. The chain employs TRBV9 and TRBJ2-3; 7 bases are shared with TRBD2. CDR1 is SGDLS and CDR2 is YYNGEE in the germline V gene. CDR3 length equals 18 residues. After removal of 0 bases from V and 2 bases from J, the junction contained 12 bases not matched to a gene.

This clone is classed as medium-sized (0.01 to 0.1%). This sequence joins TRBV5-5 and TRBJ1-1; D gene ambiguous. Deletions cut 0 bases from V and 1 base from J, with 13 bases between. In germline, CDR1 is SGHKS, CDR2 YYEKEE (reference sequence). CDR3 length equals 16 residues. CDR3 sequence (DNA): TGTGCCAGCAGCTTGGCCTGGAGGGCAGGGAACACTGAAGCTTTCTTT. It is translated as CASSLAWRAGNTEAFF.

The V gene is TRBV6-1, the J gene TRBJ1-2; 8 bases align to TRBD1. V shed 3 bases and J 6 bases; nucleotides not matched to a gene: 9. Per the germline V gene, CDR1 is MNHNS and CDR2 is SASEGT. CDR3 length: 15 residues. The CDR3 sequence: CASSDGQGASDGYTF. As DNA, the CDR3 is TGTGCCAGCAGTGATGGTCAGGGGGCTTCGGATGGCTACACCTTC.

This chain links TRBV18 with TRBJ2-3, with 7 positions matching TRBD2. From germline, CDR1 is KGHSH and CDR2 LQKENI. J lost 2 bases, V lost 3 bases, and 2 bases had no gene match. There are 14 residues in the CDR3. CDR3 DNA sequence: TGTGCCAGCTCACCCGGACTAGTCACAGATACGCAGTATTTT. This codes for CASSPGLVTDTQYF.

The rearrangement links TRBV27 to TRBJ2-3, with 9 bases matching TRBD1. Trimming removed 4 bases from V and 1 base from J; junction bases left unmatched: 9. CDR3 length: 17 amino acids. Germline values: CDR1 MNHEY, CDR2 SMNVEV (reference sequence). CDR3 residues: CASSSHQDRGGTDTQYF. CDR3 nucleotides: TGTGCCAGCAGTTCACACCAGGACAGGGGAGGCACAGATACGCAGTATTTT.

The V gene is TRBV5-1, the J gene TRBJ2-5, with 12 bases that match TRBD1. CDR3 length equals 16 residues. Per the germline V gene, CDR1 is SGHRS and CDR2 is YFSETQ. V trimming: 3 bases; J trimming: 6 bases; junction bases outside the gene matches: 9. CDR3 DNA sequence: TGCGCCAGCAGCTATCTCCCGGGACAGGGGGCGAAGACCCAGTACTTC. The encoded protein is CASSYLPGQGAKTQYF.

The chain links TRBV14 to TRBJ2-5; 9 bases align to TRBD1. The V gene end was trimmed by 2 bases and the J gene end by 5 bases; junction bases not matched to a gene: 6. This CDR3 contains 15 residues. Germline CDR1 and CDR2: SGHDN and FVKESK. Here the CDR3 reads CASSQYRGPWETQYF. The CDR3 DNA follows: TGTGCCAGCAGCCAATACAGGGGGCCGTGGGAGACCCAGTACTTC. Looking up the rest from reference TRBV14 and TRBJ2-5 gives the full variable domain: EAGVTQFPSHSVIEKGQTVTLRCDPISGHDNLYWYRRVMGKEIKFLLHFVKESKQDESGMPNNRFLAERTGGTYSTLKVQPAELEDSGVYFCASSQYRGPWETQYFGPGTRLLVL.